The source of this T cell receptor (beta chain) is a study of Graves' ophthalmopathy and Graves' hyperthyroidism. This clonotype was seen ten or more times. V dropped 0 bases and J dropped 0 bases, with 10 bases sitting between them. The CDR3 consists of 16 residues. Germline assignment: CDR1 SGHRS and CDR2 YFSETQ. TCR beta CDR3 regions were amplified from RNA transcripts. The workflow started with a first-round RT-PCR run with HTBI primers and then moved on to a second-round multiplex PCR. MiXCR, run by TCRdb on the multiplex PCR reads, gives a single entry per CDR3 protein. The sample records hundreds of thousands of distinct CDR3 sequences, 14% being singletons.

This chain connects TRBV5-1 to TRBJ1-3; D not certain. The sequence came from a woman aged 25 to 39 with Graves' ophthalmopathy. What was sequenced was blood. CDR3 bases: TGCGCCAGCAGCTTGGCCGCGGCGAGCTCTGGAAACACCATATATTTT. Translating gives CASSLAAASSGNTIYF.